This T cell receptor (beta chain) emerged from a study of blood T cell repertoires in COVID-19. Across the study: Sample material is recorded as cDNA or gDNA derived from T cells, B-cell-depleted T cells, or PBMCs.

The cohort comprised adults aged roughly 18 to 95 years residing in around 25 US areas. TCRdb keeps only in-frame clones here, not all; method: immunoSEQ multiplex PCR. The sample yields about 220,000 clones, about four fifths seen once. Germline V CDR1 and CDR2: SGHAT, FQNNGV. This CDR3 has 13 residues. V was trimmed by 2 bases and J by 2 bases, leaving 6 bases between them. Sequenced input: PBMCs or T cells enriched from blood (not recorded which). This clonotype was obtained from a woman between 50 and 59 years old who had been exposed to COVID-19. The chain joins TRBV11-2 to TRBJ1-1; D unresolved. DNA of the CDR3: TGTGCCAGCAGCTTACGGGAAAACACTGAAGCTTTCTTT. This translates into CASSLRENTEAFF.